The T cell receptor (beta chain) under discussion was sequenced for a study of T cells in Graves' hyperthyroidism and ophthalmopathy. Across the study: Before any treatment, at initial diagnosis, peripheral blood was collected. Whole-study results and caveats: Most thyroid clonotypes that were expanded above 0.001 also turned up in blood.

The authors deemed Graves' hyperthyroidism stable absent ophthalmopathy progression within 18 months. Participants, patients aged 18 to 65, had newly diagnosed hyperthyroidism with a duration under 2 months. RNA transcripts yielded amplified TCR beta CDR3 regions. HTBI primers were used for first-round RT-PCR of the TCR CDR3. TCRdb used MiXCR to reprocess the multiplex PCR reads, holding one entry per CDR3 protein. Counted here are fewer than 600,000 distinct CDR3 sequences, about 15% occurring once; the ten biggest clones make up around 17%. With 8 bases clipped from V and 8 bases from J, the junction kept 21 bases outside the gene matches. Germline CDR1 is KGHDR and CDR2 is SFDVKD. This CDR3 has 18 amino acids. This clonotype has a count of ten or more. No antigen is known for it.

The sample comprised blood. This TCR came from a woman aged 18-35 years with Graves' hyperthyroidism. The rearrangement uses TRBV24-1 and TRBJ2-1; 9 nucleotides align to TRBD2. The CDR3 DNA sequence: TGTGCCACCACTCCCAGGGGTAACGCTAGCGGGAAACCCCATGAGCAGTTCTTC. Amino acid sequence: CATTPRGNASGKPHEQFF.